One and the same sample provided the 29 T cell receptor beta chains below, sequenced in a study of blood T cell repertoires in COVID-19. Sequenced by immunoSEQ multiplex PCR; TCRdb stores in-frame clones only, minus some. The data show tens of thousands of clones, roughly 88% seen once. Sequencing was carried out using peripheral blood. The receptors derive from a man in his 60s with acute or convalescent COVID-19.

V usage is TRBV5-1 and J usage is TRBJ1-2; TRBD1 agrees at 8 bases. Germline V CDR1 and CDR2: SGHRS, YFSETQ. J gave up 7 bases and V 0 bases, and 5 bases lay outside the gene matches. This CDR3 is built from 14 residues. CDR3: CASSLAQGAVGYTF. CDR3 sequence (DNA): TGCGCCAGCAGCTTGGCCCAGGGGGCGGTTGGCTACACCTTC.

This clone was detected a few times. This chain uses TRBV29-1 with TRBJ1-1; D possibly corresponds to TRBD1 (5 bases). The V gene's germline CDR1 is SQVTM and CDR2 ANQGSEA. V was cut by 7 bases and J by 1 base, with 10 bases left in between. This CDR3 has 12 residues. Here the CDR3 reads CSGVGQNTEAFF. The DNA of the CDR3 is TGCAGCGGGGTAGGACAGAACACTGAAGCTTTCTTT.

About this clone itself: A read error may account for a junction end that differs from germline. V gene TRBV28 combines with J gene TRBJ2-1; no clear D gene. The CDR3 totals 15 residues. The V gene's germline CDR1 is MDHEN and CDR2 SYDVKM. CDR3 region: CASTSPSKAALTRIF. In nucleotides, the CDR3 is TGTGCCAGCACCTCCCCCTCGAAGGCGGCTTTAACAAGGATCTTC.

This clone was counted once. The V gene is TRBV5-4, the J gene TRBJ1-1; possible D gene TRBD1, 5 bases. The CDR3 covers 16 residues. Germline CDR1 and CDR2: SGHNT and YYREEE (reference sequence). V lost 2 bases and J lost 1, with 15 bases in between. CDR3 protein: CASSLLNRITNTEAFF. In DNA, the CDR3 is TGTGCCAGCAGCTTACTAAACAGGATAACGAACACTGAAGCTTTCTTT. Supplemented by reference TRBV5-4 and TRBJ1-1, the full variable domain reads ETGVTQSPTHLIKTRGQQVTLRCSSQSGHNTVSWYQQALGQGPQFIFQYYREEENGRGNFPPRFSGLQFPNYSSELNVNALELDDSALYLCASSLLNRITNTEAFFGQGTRLTVV.

This chain links TRBV5-1 with TRBJ1-6, with D possibly matching TRBD1 (5 bases). Germline-derived CDR1 and CDR2 are SGHRS and YFSETQ. CDR3 length equals 15 residues. V was clipped by 0 bases and J by 10 bases, with 14 bases between them. CDR3 region: CASSLAGGERSPLHF. The CDR3 DNA follows: TGCGCCAGCAGCTTGGCCGGGGGGGAAAGATCACCCCTCCACTTT.

This rearrangement joins TRBV4-1 to TRBJ1-4; no clear D. Looked up from germline, CDR1 is MGHRA and CDR2 is YSYEKL. The V end lost 0 bases, the J end lost 5 bases, and 13 bases lay between the germline ends. This CDR3 has 16 amino acids. DNA of the CDR3: TGCGCCAGCAGCCAAGAAGCTCGGGGTGGAAATGAAAAACTGTTTTTT. It translates to CASSQEARGGNEKLFF.

The chain uses TRBV27 and TRBJ2-3; 7 bases are shared with TRBD1. Germline CDR1 reads MNHEY; CDR2 reads SMNVEV (reference sequence). CDR3 length equals 17 residues. The V segment lost 0 bases and the J segment 0 bases; nucleotides outside the gene matches: 6. The DNA for the CDR3 is TGTGCCAGCAGTTTATCTAGACAGGGTTACAGCACAGATACGCAGTATTTT. Amino acids: CASSLSRQGYSTDTQYF.

V and J are TRBV5-8 and TRBJ2-3; 7 bases line up with TRBD2. Germline assignment: CDR1 SGHTS and CDR2 YDEGEE. The CDR3 has 13 amino acids. The trim removed 4 bases at V and 6 bases at J, leaving 5 bases unmatched. The CDR3 protein is CASSTNGGDTQYF. CDR3 nucleotides: TGTGCCAGCAGCACCAACGGGGGGGATACGCAGTATTTT.

The J gene is TRBJ2-1, the V gene TRBV7-9; 11 positions agree with TRBD2. The CDR3 has 15 residues. Germline V gene sequence: CDR1 SEHNR, CDR2 FQNEAQ (reference sequence). The ends lost 1 base at V and 8 bases at J; junction bases unmatched: 4. Written as DNA, the CDR3 is TGTGCCAGCAGCTTAGTAGCGGGGGGGATATATGAGCAGTTCTTC. Translation: CASSLVAGGIYEQFF.

V is TRBV7-2 and J is TRBJ1-1; 9 bases are a match to TRBD1. CDR1 SGHTA and CDR2 FQGNSA come from the germline V gene. CDR3 size: 13 residues. V shed 5 bases, J shed 11 bases, and the junction held 9 bases outside the gene matches. The CDR3 spells CASSPSQGAAAFF. CDR3 nucleotides: TGTGCCAGCAGCCCCTCACAGGGGGCGGCCGCTTTCTTT.

This clone has more than one count but fewer than ten. This chain connects TRBV7-9 to TRBJ1-2; D may be TRBD1 (5 bases). V lost 5 bases to trimming and J lost 12 bases, with 16 bases between them. The CDR3 is 12 amino acids. Germline values: CDR1 SEHNR, CDR2 FQNEAQ (reference sequence). DNA for the CDR3: TGTGCCAGCAGCCCAGAAGGTGGGGCGCACACCTTC. This encodes CASSPEGGAHTF.

This clone came up a few times. V gene TRBV5-4 combines with J gene TRBJ1-1; the D is unclear. The CDR3 length is 13 residues. Trimming cost V 1 base and J 6 bases, with 10 bases left between them. In germline, CDR1 is SGHNT, CDR2 YYREEE (reference sequence). The CDR3 protein is CASSLPGLAEAFF. The CDR3 nucleotides are TGTGCCAGCAGCTTGCCAGGCTTGGCTGAAGCTTTCTTT.

V usage is TRBV6-5 and J usage is TRBJ1-3; the D gene is possibly TRBD1 (6 bases). Germline-derived CDR1 and CDR2 are MNHEY and SVGAGI. Between the trimmed V and J ends, which lost 4 bases and 0 bases, there was a span of 10 bases. CDR3 size: 15 residues. The CDR3 spells CASSFTGHSGNTIYF. CDR3 nucleotide sequence: TGTGCCAGCAGTTTTACAGGGCACTCTGGAAACACCATATATTTT.

The chain uses TRBV7-2 and TRBJ2-5; 10 nucleotides line up with TRBD1. The CDR3 totals 13 residues. Trimming removed 5 bases from V and 4 bases from J; junction bases left unmatched: 1. Germline V CDR1 and CDR2: SGHTA, FQGNSA. The DNA for the CDR3 is TGTGCCAGCAGCAGGGACAGGGGAGAGACCCAGTACTTC. Its protein product is CASSRDRGETQYF. The entire variable domain, with the rest obtained from reference TRBV7-2 and TRBJ2-5, is as follows: GAGVSQSPSNKVTEKGKDVELRCDPISGHTALYWYRQSLGQGLEFLIYFQGNSAPDKSGLPSDRFSAERTGGSVSTLTIQRTQQEDSAVYLCASSRDRGETQYFGPGTRLLVL.

J is TRBJ1-2 and V is TRBV5-4; D ambiguous. From germline, CDR1 is SGHNT and CDR2 YYREEE (reference sequence). V was cut by 2 bases and J by 13 bases, with 18 bases left in between. The CDR3 runs to 13 residues. CDR3 DNA sequence: TGTGCCAGCAGCTTACGAGATGGTCCCCGAAGCACCTTC. It yields the protein CASSLRDGPRSTF.

There are a few counts of this clone. The chain has TRBV19 and TRBJ1-3, with a possible D match to TRBD1 (5 bases). Between the trimmed V and J ends, which lost 2 bases and 1 base, there was a span of 12 bases. In germline, CDR1 is LNHDA, CDR2 SQIVND (reference sequence). The CDR3 sequence is 16 residues long. CDR3 in amino acids: CASSIKQGLSGNTIYF. Written as DNA, the CDR3 is TGTGCCAGTAGTATAAAGCAGGGCTTATCTGGAAACACCATATATTTT.

J is TRBJ1-1 and V is TRBV25-1; 10 nucleotides line up with TRBD1. This CDR3 has 17 residues. Germline CDR1 reads MGHDK; CDR2 reads SYGVNS. V lost 1 base and J lost 1; bases outside the gene matches: 6. This chain's CDR3 is CASSESGTGVGNTEAFF. Here the CDR3 DNA reads TGTGCCAGCAGTGAATCCGGGACAGGGGTCGGGAACACTGAAGCTTTCTTT.

The V call is TRBV21-1, the J call TRBJ1-1; the DNA was not compared with TRBD1, the D call given in the table. TRBV21-1 has pseudogene status. CDR3 size: 12 residues. The DNA for the CDR3 is TGTGCCAGCAGCCAAGGGGACAGGGAAGCTTTCTTT. Translated, it gives CASSQGDREAFF.

In its sample, this clone was seen a few times. The V and J genes are TRBV5-6 and TRBJ1-3; D possibly corresponds to TRBD1 (5 bases). With 1 base removed from V and 7 bases from J, the gap between germline ends came to 9 bases. Per germline, CDR1 SGHDT and CDR2 YYEEEE. CDR3 length equals 13 residues. The CDR3 region is CASSLSGLNTIYF. The CDR3 DNA is TGTGCCAGCAGCTTGTCGGGACTTAACACCATATATTTT.

This chain joins TRBV19 and TRBJ1-1; 9 nucleotides line up with TRBD1. In germline, CDR1 is LNHDA, CDR2 SQIVND (reference sequence). V was clipped by 2 bases and J by 7 bases; unmatched bases: 8. The CDR3 runs to 15 residues. The CDR3 DNA is TGTGCCAGTAGTATATGGGGACAGGGATCGGGTGAAGCTTTCTTT. The encoded protein is CASSIWGQGSGEAFF.

The gene calls are TRBV6-6 and TRBJ1-1, with D maybe TRBD1 (6 bases). CDR1 MNHNY and CDR2 SVGAGI come from the germline V gene (reference sequence). The V gene lost 7 bases and the J gene lost 2 bases, with 11 bases spanning the gap. The CDR3 loop spans 13 amino acids. The CDR3 spells CASTRGHNTEAFF. In DNA form, the CDR3 reads TGTGCCAGCACTAGGGGACATAACACTGAAGCTTTCTTT.

The chain is built from TRBV27 and TRBJ1-4, with 10 nucleotides matching TRBD1. V was pared by 3 bases and J by 7 bases, with 5 bases of the junction left unmatched. Germline CDR1 reads MNHEY; CDR2 reads SMNVEV (reference sequence). The CDR3 contains 15 residues. CDR3 bases: TGTGCCAGCAGTTTTTTGGGACAGGGGTCTGAAAAACTGTTTTTT. It is translated as CASSFLGQGSEKLFF.

This clone was seen a single time. This chain connects TRBV7-8 to TRBJ2-5; 8 positions match TRBD2. There are 16 residues in the CDR3. With 2 bases clipped from V and 4 bases from J, the junction kept 9 bases outside the gene matches. Germline V CDR1 and CDR2: SGHVS, FQNEAQ. The CDR3 reads CASSLFRGGQGETQYF. As DNA, the CDR3 is TGTGCCAGCAGCTTATTCCGGGGGGGCCAGGGAGAGACCCAGTACTTC.

This chain connects TRBV27 to TRBJ1-2; the D gene is possibly TRBD1 (6 bases). The germline V gene encodes CDR1 MNHEY and CDR2 SMNVEV (reference sequence). This CDR3 comprises 13 residues. The germline V and J ends were trimmed by 3 bases and 8 bases, with 13 bases remaining between them. CDR3 in DNA: TGTGCCAGCAGTTTTCGTACAGGGCTAGGCTACACCTTC. Its translation is CASSFRTGLGYTF.

This chain joins TRBV2 and TRBJ1-2; 11 bases are shared with TRBD1. Germline V lookup: CDR1 SNHLY, CDR2 FYNNEI. J was trimmed by 8 bases and V by 5 bases; bases with no gene match: 10. The CDR3 is 15 amino acids. The CDR3 protein is CASSPLGTGGGGYTF. CDR3 nucleotides: TGTGCCAGCAGTCCATTGGGGACAGGGGGAGGCGGCTACACCTTC.

This chain joins TRBV6-5 and TRBJ1-1; D may be TRBD1 (5 bases). V was clipped by 0 bases and J by 1 base, with 12 bases between them. Looked up from germline, CDR1 is MNHEY and CDR2 is SVGAGI. CDR3 length equals 16 residues. In nucleotides, the CDR3 is TGTGCCAGCAGTTACTCGGGAAACAGGCGGAACACTGAAGCTTTCTTT. It specifies CASSYSGNRRNTEAFF.

This chain uses TRBV5-1 with TRBJ1-3; D remains unclear. The V gene's germline CDR1 is SGHRS and CDR2 YFSETQ. The V gene lost 1 base and the J gene lost 2 bases, with 7 bases spanning the gap. The CDR3 consists of 14 residues. The DNA of the CDR3 is TGCGCCAGCAGCTTGTTTCCGGCTGGAAACACCATATATTTT. Translated, it gives CASSLFPAGNTIYF.

The sample holds one count of this clone. The chain has TRBV6-5 and TRBJ1-5, with 7 bases aligning to TRBD1. Germline values: CDR1 MNHEY, CDR2 SVGAGI. With V trimmed by 6 bases and J by 0 bases, 5 bases remained unmatched. CDR3 length: 15 residues. The CDR3 loop is CASRQGWDSNQPQHF. In DNA, the CDR3 is TGTGCCAGCAGACAGGGGTGGGATAGCAATCAGCCCCAGCATTTT.

The chain uses TRBV4-3 and TRBJ1-2, with D possibly being TRBD1 (5 bases). Germline assignment: CDR1 LGHNA and CDR2 YSLEER. Trimming removed 0 bases from V and 8 bases from J, with 13 bases in between. The CDR3 is 14 residues long. CDR3 protein: CASSQDLVGLGYTF. The DNA for the CDR3 is TGCGCCAGCAGCCAAGATCTTGTGGGGCTGGGCTACACCTTC.